The 5 T cell receptor beta chains below come from one sample, sequenced in a study of blood T cell repertoires in COVID-19. The table came from immunoSEQ multiplex PCR; TCRdb's copy has only in-frame clones and leaves some out. The sample consists of about 200,000 clones, less than 90% of them appearing once. What was sequenced was peripheral blood. Every receptor here comes from a woman aged 70 to 79 with acute or convalescent COVID-19.

Details on this clone: The identical CDR3 is also encoded by other nucleotide sequences in the sample. V and J are TRBV18 and TRBJ1-1; 8 nucleotides agree with TRBD1. This CDR3 spans 15 amino acids. Looked up from germline, CDR1 is KGHSH and CDR2 is LQKENI. V lost 3 bases, J lost 0 bases, and 3 bases stayed unmatched. CDR3 in amino acids: CASSPGTGMNTEAFF. Written as DNA, the CDR3 is TGTGCCAGCTCACCCGGGACAGGAATGAACACTGAAGCTTTCTTT.

The chain is built from TRBV3-1 (or the pseudogene TRBV3-2) and TRBJ1-3; D unresolved. Germline V lookup: CDR1 LGHDT, CDR2 YNNKEL (reference sequence). The CDR3 sequence is 16 residues long. The V end lost 4 bases, the J end lost 3 bases, and 16 bases lay between the germline ends. The CDR3 region is CASSPSGRTGGNTIYF. DNA of the CDR3: TGTGCCAGCAGCCCCAGCGGTCGGACGGGTGGAAACACCATATATTTT.

The chain employs TRBV27 and TRBJ1-5; TRBD1 matches 8 bases. The CDR3 covers 16 residues. Germline V CDR1 and CDR2: MNHEY, SMNVEV (reference sequence). V dropped 5 bases and J dropped 4; count of bases not matched to a gene: 10. The CDR3 DNA is TGTGCCAGCAGTCCGAAAACCGGGACAGGAAATCAGCCCCAGCATTTT. Translated, it gives CASSPKTGTGNQPQHF.

The chain is built from TRBV11-2 and TRBJ1-4, with TRBD1 matching 9 bases. The germline gives CDR1 SGHAT, CDR2 FQNNGV. The CDR3 runs to 13 residues. J lost 15 bases, V lost 2 bases, and 7 bases had no gene match. Here the CDR3 DNA reads TGTGCCAGCAGCTTAAGTTCCGGGACAGGGTTGTTTTTT. Protein sequence: CASSLSSGTGLFF.

The V and J genes are TRBV18 and TRBJ2-7; 8 nucleotides align to TRBD2. With 0 bases clipped from V and 4 bases from J, the junction kept 17 bases outside the gene matches. Germline CDR1 and CDR2: KGHSH and LQKENI. This CDR3 region has 19 residues. The CDR3 DNA is TGTGCCAGCTCACCACCAGCGGGGGCGAGTAGCGGGGAGAGGTACGAGCAGTACTTC. Its protein product is CASSPPAGASSGERYEQYF.